The entry below describes one TCR beta chain. The clone's antigen remains unknown. No per-base quality is available; no much larger clone lies one base away. The data stem from a study of cytomegalovirus exposure and HLA in healthy donors listed by TCRdb under 2017. At the level of the whole study: An earlier analysis of fewer than 750 of the donors reported around 280 Gb of sequence data and 95 million to 130 million unique TCR beta sequences obtained from approximately 180 million T cells. About 280 gigabases of sequencing data and tens of millions of unique TCR sequences made up an early release that covered over 550 HLA-typed donors. Of the 300 to 500 genotyped donors, 65% to 90% were placed in the genetic ancestry cluster associated with self-reported Caucasian donors. The study aimed to test whether cataloging public T cell receptors could reveal signatures of past pathogen exposure. The study profiled the T cell repertoires of 666 subjects by immunosequencing and related them to cytomegalovirus serostatus. Along with the 666-subject first cohort, a separate validation cohort of more than 90 different subjects was used. High-throughput TCR immunosequencing, statistical association of individual TCRs with disease status, and machine learning were combined to predict cytomegalovirus infection status. A later analysis re-analyzed previously published TCR beta repertoires from approximately 670 donors and added high-resolution HLA genotyping to study TCR occurrence patterns. The later analysis used no new phenotypic data to find candidate immune exposures, relying instead on TCR beta sequences and their occurrence across donors. An earlier analysis of around 580 of the donors used high-throughput TCR beta sequencing to judge whether each TCR beta V gene segment behaved as functional or pseudogenic. Donor age, sex, ethnicity and CMV serostatus were collected together with the repertoire data. In a later genetic analysis, genome-wide SNP genotypes for about three fifths of the roughly 670 donors were used, and that subset was treated as a discovery cohort. Every discovery cohort repertoire had been produced on one sequencing platform. HLA typing covered class I and class II loci at four-digit resolution. Typing coverage differed by locus: A, B, C, DRB1 and DQB1 were typed in roughly 629-640 donors, DQA1 in roughly 500, DPA1 in 600 to 610, and DPB1 in 450 to 480. Five DR-DQ haplotypes were treated as single units for association and clustering because of strong linkage in the cohort. On average, around 230,000 unique TCR beta nucleotide sequences were sequenced per donor among some 420 genotyped donors of the cohort, with around 19% of those sequences being non-productive.

Libraries were made using the immunoSEQ multiplex PCR assay. For the multiplex PCR, a mixture combining 60 forward primers for TCR Vbeta segments and 13 reverse primers for TCR Jbeta segments was used. The CDR3 region of rearranged TCR beta genes was amplified from genomic DNA with a multiplex PCR assay. On the Illumina HiSeq System, the amplified TCR beta libraries were sequenced as 87-base-pair reads. As for the original processing: In a later analysis, tens of millions of unique TCR beta chains were counted across the 666 repertoires, and about 9.9 million of these chains were shared by at least two donors. Raw reads were error-corrected and collapsed into unique sequences with a nearest-neighbor algorithm that merged closely related sequences to remove PCR and sequencing errors. CDR3 sequences were aligned to IMGT reference sequences to assign V, D and J gene segments. For a sequence to be retained, a match of at least six nucleotides was required to both a V gene segment and a J gene segment. A rearrangement counted as productive if the CDR3 had no stop codons and remained in frame with V and J, and every other rearrangement counted as non-productive. CDR3 was defined by IMGT convention, running from the second conserved V-encoded cysteine to the conserved J-encoded phenylalanine. The earlier analysis of approximately 500 of the donors excluded sequences that lacked an unambiguous match to a single V gene segment. In an earlier analysis of 587 of the donors, V segments were called functional above 56.7% productive rearrangements and were called segregating when the between-donor standard deviation exceeded 5%. A statistical classification framework was built to diagnose cytomegalovirus status from the catalog of TCR beta chain sequences. In a later analysis, V and J genes were assigned by comparing TCR nucleotide sequences against IMGT/GENE-DB human TR gene sequences. A later analysis assigned CDR3 sequences and most-parsimonious VDJ recombination scenarios with the TCRdist pipeline. In a later analysis, each TCR beta chain was defined by its CDR3 amino acid sequence together with its V-gene family, and reads lacking a unique V-gene family were excluded. In a later analysis, some 600 highly shared, low-generation-probability nucleotide sequences were removed to address suspected cross-contamination and a sequencing artifact. In a later analysis, a clonal expansion index was calculated for each public chain from normalized within-repertoire ranks of inferred template counts. A later analysis computed generation probabilities with a VDJ recombination model fitted to out-of-frame rearrangements, and checked the results against IGoR. Hypergeometric tests were used in a later analysis to score TCR-TCR, TCR-HLA and TCR-CMV co-occurrence, with a repertoire-size bias correction applied to the TCR pairs. A later analysis estimated false discovery rates by permuting HLA or CMV assignments 20 times. A later analysis grouped co-occurring TCRs with DBSCAN, adding TCRdist sequence similarity when clustering within HLA-allele-positive subsets. For co-occurrence clustering, repertoires with fewer than 30,000 or more than 120,000 public chains were excluded, along with five repertoires with anomalous nucleotide sharing. TCRdb took over this immuneACCESS table, retaining in-frame rearrangements with V and J assigned. Such tables are incomplete; in checked studies, under half of the missing clones stem from an unresolved V gene, and the remainder is unexplained. V and J calls and clone size are copied from that table; D and trimming were computed from the DNA. The sample table shows around 120,000 clones, and about four fifths are seen once. The top ten clonotypes cover around 4.1% of the sample.

The germline V gene gives CDR1 as LGHNT and CDR2 as FRNRAP. Cut back by 0 bases and 0 bases, the V and J ends lie 9 bases apart. From the cysteine up to the phenylalanine, the CDR3 has a length of 16 residues. Solely the CDR3 DNA is kept, with 48 bases framed from the first base. What the study reported, not specific to this receptor: An association between a missense DCLRE1C variant and V-gene and J-gene trimming of TCR beta chains was found in a later genetic analysis and replicated in an independent cohort. In a later analysis, HLA-associated TCR beta chains were found to be more clonally expanded and to have lower generation probabilities than equally common non-associated chains. The only immune exposure information available for the cohort was CMV serostatus. A later genetic analysis reported fewer N-insertions in productive TCRs among donors in an Asian-associated ancestry cluster than the roughly 650-donor mean. A later analysis found that most CMV-associated TCR beta chains appeared HLA-restricted, with HLA associations seemingly driven largely by CMV exposure. A cluster of highly shared sequence variants was judged likely to be a technical artifact of the sequencing pipeline. Presence/absence analyses assumed roughly uniform sequencing depth across donors, an assumption that may not hold. Because HLA typing was missing for some donors at each locus, association tests included only the typed subset. While some public TCRs were present in many individuals, most TCR sequences turned up only very rarely across donors. In a later analysis, the rate of TCR association differed among HLA loci, with DRB1 alleles having the most associated TCRs and HLA-C alleles having the fewest. This cohort had only TCR beta chains sequenced, and the lack of alpha or paired-chain data limited which features could be detected. According to a later analysis, parvovirus B19, influenza, CMV and Epstein-Barr virus appeared linked to several top co-occurrence clusters. Roughly 15 rarely observed V segments, including chromosome 9 orphons, were excluded from the earlier analysis of several hundred of the donors because counts were too low. Correlated functional status among segregating V segments might be attributable to linkage disequilibrium, but an unknown experimental factor could not be ruled out. In an earlier analysis of around 500 of the donors, most TCR beta V segments appeared in productive rearrangements about 87% or about 30% of the time, broadly matching IMGT annotations. The study listed approximately 150 TCR beta chains as associated with cytomegalovirus. A further reported finding was that TCR beta sequences accurately predicted the HLA-A and HLA-B alleles for most subjects in the first cohort. When HLA alleles, especially DR and DQ, strongly co-occurred, attributing TCR associations to individual alleles was difficult. The classifier was reported to diagnose cytomegalovirus status with high specificity and sensitivity in both the original and validation cohorts. A later analysis associated roughly 17,000 TCR beta sequences with specific HLA alleles at a false discovery rate of 0.05. Some IMGT-functional V segments, including TRBV6-2 and TRBV6-3, could not be told apart with the 87-base-pair reads, so those segments were excluded. A few of the identified cytomegalovirus-associated TCR beta chains were confirmed in vitro to be specific for cytomegalovirus antigens. According to the authors, the approach could potentially be generalized to other disease states and immunological phenotypes.

The cohort consisted of 670 or so healthy bone marrow donors. Cohort members were all nominally healthy when sampled, although unrecorded immune exposures were likely present. The donor was CMV seronegative and belonged to the group of 350 or so seronegative cohort members. Each donor provided a peripheral blood sample, and peripheral blood mononuclear cells were used for TCR beta sequencing. The Qiagen DNeasy Blood Extraction Kit was used to extract genomic DNA from the blood cell samples. The source is a woman aged 40 to 50 in good health and CMV-seronegative. The sequence joins TRBV12-5 to TRBJ1-3; no D segment can be confidently identified. Sequenced: PBMCs. The nucleotide sequence reads TGTGCTAGTGGTTTGGTGGAGTCCCTCTCTGGAAACACCATATATTTT. It translates to CASGLVESLSGNTIYF.